This paragraph covers one TCR beta chain sequence. The sample is drawn from a study of molecular identifiers for immune sequencing clone quantification. TCRdb re-called the PCR reads through MiXCR, storing one row per CDR3 protein. Altogether about 640,000 distinct CDR3 sequences are present, nearly 20% being singletons, with the ten largest covering roughly 0.83%. This CDR3 is 16 amino acids long. Trimming cost V 1 base and J 4 bases; bases outside gene matches: 7. Germline V gene data show CDR1 as DFQATT and CDR2 as SNEGSKA (reference sequence). Naive CD8 T cells, phenotype CD8+CD4-CCR7+CD45RA+, were sorted.

The clonotype comes from a human donor in good health. Some libraries in this study had Jurkat cell RNA spiked in. The sequenced sample was naive CD8+ T cells from blood, with Jurkat cell RNA spiked in. Subset described: FACS-sorted CD8+CD4-CCR7+CD45RA+ naive T cells. This sequence joins TRBV20-1 and TRBJ2-2; 9 nucleotides match TRBD2. The CDR3 sequence is CSARGTSSGATGELFF. CDR3 coding DNA: TGCAGTGCTAGAGGGACCTCTAGCGGGGCCACCGGGGAGCTGTTTTTT.